This entry lists 28 T cell receptor beta chains sequenced from one sample in a study of human T cells and chemical hapten exposure. The authors' total RNA extraction used unfractionated whole blood. Each CDR3 protein gets one entry after TCRdb re-called the 5' RACE reads with MiXCR. The repertoire holds tens of thousands of distinct CDR3 sequences, with less than 20% as singletons. These receptors were collected from a female donor in good health.

The rearrangement uses TRBV7-9 and TRBJ2-1; D possibly matches TRBD1 or TRBD2 (5 bases each). The CDR3 extends over 14 amino acids. V lost 8 bases and J 4 bases, leaving 15 bases between the germline ends. Germline V lookup: CDR1 SEHNR, CDR2 FQNEAQ (reference sequence). The CDR3: CASQQVTGYNEQFF. The CDR3 nucleotides are TGTGCCAGCCAACAGGTGACGGGGTACAATGAGCAGTTCTTC.

There are a few counts of this clonotype. This chain joins TRBV7-8 and TRBJ2-5; 13 bases are shared with TRBD2. V trimming: 5 bases; J trimming: 1 base; junction bases outside the gene matches: 4. CDR1 is SGHVS and CDR2 is FQNEAQ in the germline V gene. This CDR3 spans 16 amino acids. The CDR3 bases are TGTGCCAGCAGCACTCGACTAGCGGGGGGCCAAGAGACCCAGTACTTC. It is translated as CASSTRLAGGQETQYF.

The table lists this clonotype with a few counts. The chain employs TRBV12-5 and TRBJ2-1; either TRBD1 or TRBD2 may supply D (5 bases each). CDR3 length: 12 residues. Looked up from germline, CDR1 is LGHNT and CDR2 is FRNRAP. V dropped 4 bases and J dropped 10 bases, with 11 bases sitting between them. CDR3 sequence: CASGWDVAEQFF. DNA for the CDR3: TGTGCTAGTGGTTGGGACGTAGCGGAGCAGTTCTTC.

This sequence joins TRBV30 and TRBJ2-1, with a weak D call TRBD1 (5 bases). The CDR3 contains 15 residues. Trimming cost V 0 bases and J 6 bases, with 15 bases left between them. Germline assignment: CDR1 GTSNPN and CDR2 SVGIG (reference sequence). CDR3 region: CAWSVGPPDINEQFF. The CDR3 DNA follows: TGTGCCTGGAGTGTGGGGCCGCCCGACATCAATGAGCAGTTCTTC. The whole variable domain, remainder taken from reference TRBV30 and TRBJ2-1, is SQTIHQWPATLVQPVGSPLSLECTVEGTSNPNLYWYRQAAGRGLQLLFYSVGIGQISSEVPQNLSASRPQDRQFILSSKKLLLSDSGFYLCAWSVGPPDINEQFFGPGTRLTVL.

This clonotype showed up many times. The J gene is TRBJ1-2, the V gene TRBV7-2; D is undetermined. The ends were cut back, 4 bases at V and 8 bases at J, with 11 bases in the middle. Germline loops: CDR1 SGHTA, CDR2 FQGNSA. CDR3 size: 12 residues. The CDR3 bases are TGTGCCAGCAGCTGGGAGGGTTGGGGCTACACCTTC. This gives the protein CASSWEGWGYTF.

V and J are TRBV5-1 and TRBJ1-1; D not certain. CDR1 is SGHRS and CDR2 is YFSETQ in the germline V gene. Trimming took 2 bases from V and 3 from J, leaving 8 bases between them. The CDR3 has 13 amino acids. CDR3 nucleotide sequence: TGCGCCAGCAGCTTTAGCAAGGACACTGAAGCTTTCTTT. Residues: CASSFSKDTEAFF. Supplemented by reference TRBV5-1 and TRBJ1-1, the full variable domain reads KAGVTQTPRYLIKTRGQQVTLSCSPISGHRSVSWYQQTPGQGLQFLFEYFSETQRNKGNFPGRFSGRQFSNSRSEMNVSTLELGDSALYLCASSFSKDTEAFFGQGTRLTVV.

In this sample, this clonotype turned up a few times. The chain employs TRBV11-2 and TRBJ2-1; maybe TRBD2 (5 bases). CDR1 SGHAT and CDR2 FQNNGV come from the germline V gene. This CDR3 has 13 residues. Trimming took off 5 bases at V and 4 bases at J, with 9 bases between the two ends. CDR3 protein: CASSIREYNEQFF. CDR3 DNA: TGTGCCAGCAGCATTCGGGAATACAATGAGCAGTTCTTC.

This clonotype was seen only a few times. The chain joins TRBV6-5 to TRBJ1-6; TRBD1 aligns across 7 bases. Losses at the gene ends were 4 bases for V and 7 bases for J; bases not matched to a gene: 16. The CDR3 has 18 residues. CDR1 and CDR2 from the germline V gene are MNHEY and SVGAGI. The CDR3 sequence: CASSFLLRGRVFNSPLHF. For the CDR3, the DNA is TGTGCCAGCAGTTTTCTCTTGAGGGGGCGGGTTTTCAATTCACCCCTCCACTTT.

This clonotype has a handful of counts. The V call is TRBV7-8, the J call TRBJ1-5; D call uncertain. The length of the CDR3 is 14 residues. The V gene's germline CDR1 is SGHVS and CDR2 FQNEAQ. The germline V and J ends were trimmed by 5 bases and 2 bases, with 10 bases remaining between them. CDR3 bases: TGTGCCAGCAGCCCACACGAGGGCAATCAGCCCCAGCATTTT. Translating it yields CASSPHEGNQPQHF.

This clonotype has only a few counts. The chain uses TRBV28 and TRBJ2-7, with 7 bases aligning to TRBD2. Germline V lookup: CDR1 MDHEN, CDR2 SYDVKM. The CDR3 contains 12 residues. The trim removed 8 bases at V and 4 bases at J, leaving 5 bases unmatched. CDR3 sequence: CASFTRGYEQYF. The CDR3 DNA is TGTGCCAGCTTCACGCGGGGGTACGAGCAGTACTTC. The full variable domain, completed using reference TRBV28 and TRBJ2-7, is DVKVTQSSRYLVKRTGEKVFLECVQDMDHENMFWYRQDPGLGLRLIYFSYDVKMKEKGDIPEGYSVSREKKERFSLILESASTNQTSMYLCASFTRGYEQYFGPGTRLTVT.

The rearrangement joins TRBV7-9 to TRBJ1-2, with a possible D match to TRBD1 (6 bases). This CDR3 region has 15 residues. Germline lookup yields CDR1 SEHNR and CDR2 FQNEAQ (reference sequence). Trimming stripped 5 bases from V and 2 bases from J, with 15 bases between. In DNA form, the CDR3 reads TGTGCCAGCAGCCCTATTCAGGGGCCCAACTATGGCTACACCTTC. Amino acid sequence: CASSPIQGPNYGYTF.

This clonotype was found many times. The gene calls are TRBV18 and TRBJ1-1; D gene ambiguous. CDR1 is KGHSH and CDR2 is LQKENI in the germline V gene. There are 13 residues in the CDR3. With 4 bases removed from V and 1 base from J, the gap between germline ends came to 7 bases. The CDR3 DNA is TGTGCCAGCTCACTGGCCGAGAACACTGAAGCTTTCTTT. This encodes CASSLAENTEAFF.

V usage is TRBV11-2 and J usage is TRBJ2-3; tentatively, D is TRBD2 (6 bases). The V end was cut by 5 bases, the J end by 4 bases, with 10 bases between. The CDR3 has 13 amino acids. CDR1 is SGHAT, CDR2 FQNNGV, per germline. The CDR3 region is CASSPRRADTQYF. The CDR3 region has the DNA TGTGCCAGCAGCCCCAGGAGGGCAGATACGCAGTATTTT.

The rearrangement links TRBV6-2 or TRBV6-3 to TRBJ1-1; D is perhaps TRBD1 (6 bases). The germline V and J ends were trimmed by 2 bases and 4 bases, with 14 bases remaining between them. Per germline, CDR1 MNHEY and CDR2 SVGEGT. This CDR3 has 15 residues. The CDR3 DNA reads as TGTGCCAGCAGTTACAGGGGGATGGCTTCCACTGAAGCTTTCTTT. Amino acids: CASSYRGMASTEAFF.

The chain is built from TRBV27 and TRBJ2-1; 9 bases are shared with TRBD1. This CDR3 has 13 residues. Trimming cost V 5 bases and J 10 bases; bases outside gene matches: 6. The germline CDR1 and CDR2 sequences are MNHEY and SMNVEV (reference sequence). The CDR3 is CASSGNRGQEQFF. The DNA of the CDR3 is TGTGCCAGCAGTGGAAACAGGGGGCAAGAGCAGTTCTTC.

The chain recombines TRBV28 with TRBJ1-4; possible D gene TRBD1, 6 bases. Germline lookup yields CDR1 MDHEN and CDR2 SYDVKM. This CDR3 contains 12 residues. Trimming stripped 6 bases from V and 8 bases from J, with 10 bases between. CDR3 region: CASRGQAEKLFF. The CDR3 bases are TGTGCCAGCAGGGGACAAGCCGAAAAACTGTTTTTT.

Only a few counts were recorded for this clonotype. The chain has TRBV12-3 or TRBV12-4 and TRBJ1-2; 8 bases are shared with TRBD1. The V gene end was trimmed by 6 bases and the J gene end by 6 bases; junction bases not matched to a gene: 9. The CDR3 has 14 amino acids. The CDR3 sequence: CASRPGQGQDGYTF. CDR3 bases: TGTGCCAGCAGACCCGGACAGGGACAGGATGGCTACACCTTC.

This clonotype was detected only a few times. The V gene is TRBV6-2 or TRBV6-3, the J gene TRBJ1-5; D gene uncertain. The CDR3 spans 14 residues. The V gene lost 8 bases and the J gene lost 3 bases, with 14 bases spanning the gap. The germline V gene encodes CDR1 MNHEY and CDR2 SVGEGT. Here the CDR3 reads CASGEDRINQPQHF. The CDR3 DNA reads as TGTGCCAGCGGCGAAGATAGGATCAATCAGCCCCAGCATTTT.

This clonotype was observed a handful of times. The genes are TRBV12-3 or TRBV12-4 and TRBJ2-7, with D perhaps matching TRBD2 (5 bases). V gave up 6 bases and J gave up 2 bases, with 14 bases separating them. The CDR3 contains 14 residues. In DNA, the CDR3 is TGTGCCAGCAGGCGAGGGCAGTTTCCCTACGAGCAGTACTTC. Translating it yields CASRRGQFPYEQYF.

The CDR3 nucleotides read TGTGCCAGCAGTTACTCGCTGGCGGGGAAACAGCCCCAGCATTTT. Amino acids: CASSYSLAGKQPQHF. V and J are TRBV6-2 or TRBV6-3 and TRBJ1-5; D call uncertain. V was cut by 0 bases and J by 7 bases, with 13 bases left in between. Germline-derived CDR1 and CDR2 are MNHEY and SVGEGT. The length of the CDR3 is 15 residues.

In this sample, this clonotype turned up a few times. This chain links TRBV6-5 with TRBJ2-3; D perhaps matches TRBD1 (6 bases). V gave up 2 bases and J gave up 5 bases, with 11 bases separating them. The length of the CDR3 is 14 residues. Germline assignment: CDR1 MNHEY and CDR2 SVGAGI. CDR3 protein: CASSYKQGIDTQYF. The CDR3 nucleotides read TGTGCCAGCAGTTACAAACAGGGAATAGATACGCAGTATTTT.

The V call is TRBV5-1, the J call TRBJ2-2, with D possibly matching TRBD1 (5 bases). The V and J ends lost 5 bases and 4 bases respectively, with 15 bases between them. Per germline, CDR1 SGHRS and CDR2 YFSETQ. This CDR3 contains 15 residues. CDR3 residues: CASRMLGQATGELFF. DNA for the CDR3: TGCGCCAGCAGAATGTTGGGGCAGGCCACCGGGGAGCTGTTTTTT.

This clonotype has more than one count but fewer than ten. The chain couples TRBV21-1 to TRBJ1-4. TRBV21-1 represents a pseudogene. CDR3 size: 14 residues. CDR3 DNA: TGTGCCAGCAGCAATAGTATAACTAATGAAAAACTGTTTTTT. Residues: CASSNSITNEKLFF.

J is TRBJ2-3 and V is TRBV20-1; D gene uncertain. Trimming took off 0 bases at V and 3 bases at J, with 10 bases between the two ends. CDR3 size: 14 residues. Germline values: CDR1 DFQATT, CDR2 SNEGSKA (reference sequence). The CDR3, as DNA: TGCAGTGCTAGAGATGTTAGCTCTACAGATACGCAGTATTTT. It encodes CSARDVSSTDTQYF.

There are a few counts of this clonotype. This sequence joins TRBV23-1 and TRBJ1-5, with a tentative D call TRBD1 (5 bases). TRBV23-1 is designated an ORF whose function remains uncertain. The CDR3 extends over 17 amino acids. With 4 bases removed from V and 0 bases from J, the gap between germline ends came to 16 bases. CDR3 DNA sequence: TGCGCCAGCAGTCTTCAGGGTAGAGACCATAGCAATCAGCCCCAGCATTTT. This codes for CASSLQGRDHSNQPQHF.

This clonotype was seen just once. The CDR3 is CASRLVWDTNEKLFF. The DNA for the CDR3 is TGTGCCAGCCGTCTAGTCTGGGATACTAATGAAAAACTGTTTTTT. V and J are TRBV27 and TRBJ1-4; D is undetermined. The germline V and J ends were trimmed by 8 bases and 2 bases, with 15 bases remaining between them. CDR3 length: 15 residues. Germline CDR1 and CDR2: MNHEY and SMNVEV (reference sequence).

V usage is TRBV20-1 and J usage is TRBJ1-4; 7 bases match TRBD1. Trimming took 7 bases from V and 3 from J; bases not matched to a gene: 8. The CDR3 has 14 residues. From germline, CDR1 is DFQATT and CDR2 SNEGSKA (reference sequence). The CDR3 spells CSVNRGASNEKLFF. Written as DNA, the CDR3 is TGCAGTGTCAACAGGGGTGCTTCTAATGAAAAACTGTTTTTT.

The genes are TRBV6-1 and TRBJ2-3, with D hard to call. CDR1 is MNHNS and CDR2 is SASEGT in the germline V gene. CDR3 length equals 13 residues. V was cut by 6 bases and J by 4 bases, with 11 bases left in between. The CDR3 coding sequence is TGTGCCAGCAGATCTCCGGGCCCAGATACGCAGTATTTT. It codes for CASRSPGPDTQYF.